Listed below are T cell receptor beta chains from one sample, sequenced in a study of neoadjuvant anti-PD-1 for oral cavity cancer. Data came from immunoSEQ multiplex PCR; TCRdb stores just in-frame clones and leaves some out. Of 55,000 to 75,000 clones listed, 85% to 90% are singletons. The sequences come from PBMCs, collected after nivolumab (anti-PD-1) treatment. All receptors derive from a person between 40 and 85 years old with oral cavity squamous cell carcinoma. The CDR3 runs from the conserved cysteine through the conserved F or W. D genes are given only for firm matches. Size tells how often a clone was seen (once, few, many) or the class of an expanded clone, and some rows leave it out.

-	TRBV5-4	TRBJ2-1	-	15	TGTGCCAGCAGCTTAGGGGGGGCAACCTACAATGAGCAGTTCTTC	CASSLGGATYNEQFF
-	TRBV5-1	TRBJ2-2	-	16	TGCGCCAGCAGCTTGGGTCAGGGTACGGGAACCGGGGAGCTGTTTTTT	CASSLGQGTGTGELFF
TRBD1	TRBV7-9	TRBJ1-1	-	15	TGTGCCAGCAGCCCTCAGGGGGCGAGGGACACTGAAGCTTTCTTT	CASSPQGARDTEAFF
-	TRBV27	TRBJ2-7	-	15	TGTGCCAGCAGTCCCCGCGGGGGCAACTCCTACGAGCAGTACTTC	CASSPRGGNSYEQYF
TRBD2	TRBV6-5	TRBJ2-5	-	14	TGTGCCAGCAGTTACCGGCTAGCGGGAGAGACCCAGTACTTC	CASSYRLAGETQYF
TRBD1	TRBV29-1	TRBJ1-1	-	15	TGCAGCGTTATTATGAGAGACAGGGGGCTCACTGAAGCTTTCTTT	CSVIMRDRGLTEAFF
-	TRBV7-2	TRBJ2-7	-	14	TGTGCCAGCAGCTCCTACCTGGCGCCCCACGAGCAGTACTTC	CASSSYLAPHEQYF
-	TRBV30	TRBJ1-2	-	11	TGTGCCTGGAGTGATAACTATGGCTACACCTTC	CAWSDNYGYTF
TRBD1	TRBV18	TRBJ1-3	-	15	TGTGCCAGCTCACCAAATCCGGGACAGGGAAACACCATATATTTT	CASSPNPGQGNTIYF
-	TRBV7-9	TRBJ2-5	-	15	TGTGCCAGCAGCCAGGGCGCCACCCCTCAAGAGACCCAGTACTTC	CASSQGATPQETQYF
-	TRBV7-6	TRBJ2-5	-	15	TGTGCCAGCAGCTTACTAGGGTTTGGGCAAGAGACCCAGTACTTC	CASSLLGFGQETQYF
-	TRBV7-9	TRBJ2-4	-	13	TGTGCCAGCAGTGGGCTAGCCAAAAACATTCAGTACTTC	CASSGLAKNIQYF
-	TRBV11-2	TRBJ1-2	-	12	TGTGCCAGCAGCTTAGACGTATCCGGCTACACCTTC	CASSLDVSGYTF
TRBD1	TRBV27	TRBJ1-6	-	15	TGTGCCAGCACCCTGGGACAGGGGTTATCTTCACCCCTCCACTTT	CASTLGQGLSSPLHF
-	TRBV30	TRBJ1-4	-	12	TGTGCCTGGGGTGAAGGGGGTGAAAAACTGTTTTTT	CAWGEGGEKLFF
-	TRBV11-2	TRBJ1-1	-	14	TGTGCCAGCAGCTTAGATACCAGGAGCGCTGAAGCTTTCTTT	CASSLDTRSAEAFF
TRBD2	TRBV2	TRBJ2-5	-	15	TGTGCCAGCAAACGCGGGACTAGCGGGGGGGAGACCCAGTACTTC	CASKRGTSGGETQYF
-	TRBV7-9	TRBJ1-2	few	16	TGTGCCAGCAGCCAGGGCCAAGGGCGGGGGGACTATGGCTACACCTTC	CASSQGQGRGDYGYTF
TRBD1	TRBV13	TRBJ1-2	-	16	TGTGCCAGCAGCTCAAACCCGGGACAGGGGCCGCAGGGCTACACCTTC	CASSSNPGQGPQGYTF
-	TRBV27	TRBJ2-1	-	15	TGTGCCAGCAGTTTAGGGCCAGCAGATTACAATGAGCAGTTCTTC	CASSLGPADYNEQFF
TRBD1	TRBV29-1	TRBJ2-3	-	14	TGCAGCGGCACCGGGACAGGGGGCACAGATACGCAGTATTTT	CSGTGTGGTDTQYF
-	TRBV5-1	TRBJ2-2	-	15	TGCGCCAGCCGCGTGGGCGGGACGAACACCGGGGAGCTGTTTTTT	CASRVGGTNTGELFF
-	TRBV7-8	TRBJ1-2	-	13	TGTGCCAGCAGCCCCAACACCGTCAGTGGCTACACCTTC	CASSPNTVSGYTF
-	TRBV5-1	TRBJ1-2	-	13	TGCGCCAGCAGCTTGAATCAGGGTCTAGGCTACACCTTC	CASSLNQGLGYTF
-	TRBV7-2	TRBJ2-5	-	14	TGTGCCAGCAGCTCCCCCACTACCAAGGAGACCCAGTACTTC	CASSSPTTKETQYF
-	TRBV28	TRBJ2-3	-	13	TGTGCCAGCTGCCCCGGGATCACAGATACGCAGTATTTT	CASCPGITDTQYF
-	TRBV13	TRBJ2-7	-	11	TGTGCCAGCAGCTTAGACAACGAGCAGTACTTC	CASSLDNEQYF
TRBD1	TRBV10-3	TRBJ2-5	-	12	TGTGCCATCGGGACAGGGCCAAAGACCCAGTACTTC	CAIGTGPKTQYF
-	TRBV7-9	TRBJ2-1	-	13	TGTGCCAGCAGCTTAGACGGAGACAATGAGCAGTTCTTC	CASSLDGDNEQFF
TRBD2	TRBV7-3	TRBJ2-1	once	15	TGTGCCAGCAGCCGTAGCGGGATCGGGGGCAATGAGCAGTTCTTC	CASSRSGIGGNEQFF
-	TRBV4-1	TRBJ1-2	few	13	TGCGCCAGCAGCCAAGTGGGAGTCAGGGGCTACACCTTC	CASSQVGVRGYTF
TRBD2	TRBV29-1	TRBJ2-1	-	22	TGCAGCGTTTTCCCCCGAACCCGGACTAGCGGAGGAATTCTGAGCTCCTACAATGAGCAGTTCTTC	CSVFPRTRTSGGILSSYNEQFF
-	TRBV4-1	TRBJ2-7	once	17	TGCGCCAGCAGCCAAGTATCGATTTTTGTGGGGAACTCTAAGGAGTACTTC	CASSQVSIFVGNSKEYF
-	TRBV28	TRBJ2-7	few	12	TGTGCCAGCCTCAGGGATTCCTACGAGCAGTACTTC	CASLRDSYEQYF
TRBD1	TRBV19	TRBJ1-2	once	15	TGTGCCAGTACCCGGGACAGGGAGGTGTCTTATGGCTACACCTTC	CASTRDREVSYGYTF
-	TRBV7-9	TRBJ2-1	-	13	TGTGCCAGCAGCTTTTACAGGGACAATGAGCAGTTCTTC	CASSFYRDNEQFF
-	TRBV5-4	TRBJ2-2	-	13	TGTGCCAGCGGGCAGACGGTCTCCGGGGAGCTGTTTTTT	CASGQTVSGELFF